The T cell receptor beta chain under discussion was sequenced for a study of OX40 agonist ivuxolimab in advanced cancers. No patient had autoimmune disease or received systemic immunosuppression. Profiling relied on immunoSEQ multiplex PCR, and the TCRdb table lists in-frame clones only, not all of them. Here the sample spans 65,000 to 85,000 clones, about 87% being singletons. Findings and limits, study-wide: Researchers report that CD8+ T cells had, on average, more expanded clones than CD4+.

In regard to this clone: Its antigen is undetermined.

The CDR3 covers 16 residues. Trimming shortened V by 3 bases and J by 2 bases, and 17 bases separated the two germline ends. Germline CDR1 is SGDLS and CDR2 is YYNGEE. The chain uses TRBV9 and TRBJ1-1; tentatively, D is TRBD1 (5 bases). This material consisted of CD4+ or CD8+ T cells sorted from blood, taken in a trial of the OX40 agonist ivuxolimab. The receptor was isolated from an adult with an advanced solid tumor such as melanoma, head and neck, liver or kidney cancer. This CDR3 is CASSAPGLGGNTEAFF. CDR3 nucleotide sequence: TGTGCCAGCAGCGCTCCAGGGTTGGGGGGTAACACTGAAGCTTTCTTT.